This TCR beta chain was recorded in a study of T cell responses to AZD1222 COVID-19 vaccine. General study points: Possibly, clonal diversity was underestimated; donors were largely white British and included more females.

Concerning this clone: The antigen is unknown.

V lost 5 bases, J lost 4 bases, and 9 bases stayed unmatched. Germline V lookup: CDR1 MNHEY, CDR2 SMNVEV (reference sequence). This CDR3 contains 17 residues. The repertoire was sequenced with immunoSEQ multiplex PCR; TCRdb's copy has only in-frame clones and lacks some. In the table there are 120,000 or so clones, roughly 90% of which are singletons. The clonotype comes from an adult who received the AZD1222 COVID-19 vaccine. The chain has TRBV27 and TRBJ2-1, with 12 bases fitting TRBD2. Sequenced here: peripheral blood, sampled 28 days after the second AZD1222 dose. The CDR3 DNA reads TGTGCCAGCAGTCTCCGGGGAGGACTAGCGGGATACAATGAGCAGTTCTTC. This codes for CASSLRGGLAGYNEQFF.